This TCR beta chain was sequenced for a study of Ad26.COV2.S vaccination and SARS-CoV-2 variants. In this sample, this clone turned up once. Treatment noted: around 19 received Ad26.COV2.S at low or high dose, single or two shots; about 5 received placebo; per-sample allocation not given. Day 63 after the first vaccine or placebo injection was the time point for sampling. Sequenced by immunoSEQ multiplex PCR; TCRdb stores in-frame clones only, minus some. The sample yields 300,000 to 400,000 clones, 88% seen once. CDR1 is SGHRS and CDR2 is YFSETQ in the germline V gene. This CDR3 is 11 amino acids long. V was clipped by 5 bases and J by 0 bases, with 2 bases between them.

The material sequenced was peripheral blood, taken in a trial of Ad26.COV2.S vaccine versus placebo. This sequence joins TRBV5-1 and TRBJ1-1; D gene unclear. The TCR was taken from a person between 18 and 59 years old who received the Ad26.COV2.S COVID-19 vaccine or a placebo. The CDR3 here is CASSMNTEAFF. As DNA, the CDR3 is TGCGCCAGCAGTATGAACACTGAAGCTTTCTTT. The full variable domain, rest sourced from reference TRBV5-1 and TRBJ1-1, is KAGVTQTPRYLIKTRGQQVTLSCSPISGHRSVSWYQQTPGQGLQFLFEYFSETQRNKGNFPGRFSGRQFSNSRSEMNVSTLELGDSALYLCASSMNTEAFFGQGTRLTVV.